The 10 T cell receptor beta chains listed next were all sequenced from one sample in a study of blood T cell repertoires in COVID-19. Profiling relied on immunoSEQ multiplex PCR, and the TCRdb table lists in-frame clones only, not all of them. Of about 180,000 clones listed, 80% to 90% are singletons. The specimen sequenced was peripheral blood. The receptors derive from a man in his late teens or twenties who had recovered from COVID-19.

The gene calls are TRBV2 and TRBJ2-1, with 7 bases aligning to TRBD2. Trimming removed 6 bases from V and 3 bases from J; junction bases left unmatched: 11. This CDR3 has 16 residues. Germline V gives CDR1 SNHLY, CDR2 FYNNEI. The CDR3 DNA sequence: TGTGCCAGCAGGCGCATGGGGGAGGGCCACTACAATGAGCAGTTCTTC. Translation gives CASRRMGEGHYNEQFF.

This chain connects TRBV6-5 to TRBJ1-5; 7 bases align to TRBD1. This CDR3 spans 13 amino acids. CDR1 is MNHEY and CDR2 is SVGAGI in the germline V gene. Losses at the gene ends were 7 bases for V and 7 bases for J; bases not matched to a gene: 7. CDR3 amino acids: CASMTDRDQPQHF. As DNA, the CDR3 is TGTGCCAGCATGACCGACAGGGACCAGCCCCAGCATTTT.

CDR3 loop: CASSVDGQQQETQYF. Written as DNA, the CDR3 is TGTGCCAGCAGCGTAGATGGACAGCAACAAGAGACCCAGTACTTC. The V and J genes are TRBV9 and TRBJ2-5; D possibly corresponds to TRBD1 (6 bases). The CDR3 loop spans 15 amino acids. CDR1 and CDR2 (germline): SGDLS, YYNGEE. V was pared by 0 bases and J by 2 bases, with 11 bases between. Full variable domain (missing parts from reference TRBV9 and TRBJ2-5): DSGVTQTPKHLITATGQRVTLRCSPRSGDLSVYWYQQSLDQGLQFLIQYYNGEERAKGNILERFSAQQFPDLHSELNLSSLELGDSALYFCASSVDGQQQETQYFGPGTRLLVL.

The V call is TRBV6-2 or TRBV6-3, the J call TRBJ2-1; D might be TRBD2 (6 bases). CDR3 length: 18 amino acids. Germline V gene data show CDR1 as MNHEY and CDR2 as SVGEGT. V was cut by 0 bases and J by 5 bases, with 20 bases left in between. This CDR3 is CASSYSNLRIAEHNEQFF. For the CDR3, the DNA is TGTGCCAGCAGTTACTCTAACTTGCGAATAGCGGAGCACAATGAGCAGTTCTTC.

The gene calls are TRBV21-1 and TRBJ2-1; TRBD2, as called in the table, went unchecked against the DNA. TRBV21-1 is a known pseudogene. The CDR3 sequence is 21 residues long. In nucleotides, the CDR3 is TGTGCCAGCAGCAAAGGTCCCCCGGTCGGCGGGAGGGCCGGTTCCTACAATGAGCAGTTCTTC. Its translation is CASSKGPPVGGRAGSYNEQFF.

Comments on this clone: The germline gene is not matched at one end of the junction; a read error may be the cause. The chain couples TRBV7-7 to TRBJ2-5; either TRBD1 or TRBD2 may fit D (5 bases each). Looked up from germline, CDR1 is SSHAT and CDR2 is FNYEAQ (reference sequence). The CDR3 is 13 residues long. CDR3 nucleotides: TGTGCTAGCAGCTTAGGGGAGAAAGAGACCCAGTACTTC. Its translation is CASSLGEKETQYF. The entire variable domain, with the rest obtained from reference TRBV7-7 and TRBJ2-5, is as follows: GAGVSQSPRYKVTKRGQDVTLRCDPISSHATLYWYQQALGQGPEFLTYFNYEAQPDKSGLPSDRFSAERPEGSISTLTIQRTEQRDSAMYRCASSLGEKETQYFGPGTRLLVL.

The chain is built from TRBV9 and TRBJ1-4, with D maybe TRBD1 (6 bases). V lost 3 bases and J lost 10, with 13 bases in between. The CDR3 contains 13 residues. The germline gives CDR1 SGDLS, CDR2 YYNGEE. CDR3 residues: CASSAGGDRKLFF. For the CDR3, the DNA is TGTGCCAGCAGCGCGGGGGGCGATCGAAAACTGTTTTTT. Full variable domain (rest looked up from reference TRBV9 and TRBJ1-4): DSGVTQTPKHLITATGQRVTLRCSPRSGDLSVYWYQQSLDQGLQFLIQYYNGEERAKGNILERFSAQQFPDLHSELNLSSLELGDSALYFCASSAGGDRKLFFGSGTQLSVL.

V is TRBV5-5 and J is TRBJ2-5; no clear D gene. The CDR3 length is 13 residues. The V and J ends lost 4 bases and 5 bases respectively, with 12 bases between them. CDR1 SGHKS and CDR2 YYEKEE come from the germline V gene (reference sequence). The CDR3 loop reads CASSPRPGETQYF. The CDR3 DNA reads TGTGCCAGCAGCCCCCGTCCCGGGGAGACCCAGTACTTC.

V is TRBV6-2 or TRBV6-3 and J is TRBJ2-5; 8 positions match TRBD1. The CDR3 consists of 16 residues. V trimming: 4 bases; J trimming: 5 bases; junction bases outside the gene matches: 12. In germline, CDR1 is MNHEY, CDR2 SVGEGT. The CDR3 loop reads CASSLGLRDRRETQYF. DNA of the CDR3: TGTGCCAGCAGTTTAGGCCTGCGGGACAGGAGGGAGACCCAGTACTTC.

The V and J genes are TRBV7-9 and TRBJ1-3; 8 positions agree with TRBD1. Germline loops: CDR1 SEHNR, CDR2 FQNEAQ (reference sequence). The CDR3 consists of 16 residues. V gave up 3 bases and J gave up 2 bases; unmatched junction bases: 6. The CDR3 protein is CASSLTQGVTGNTIYF. Written as DNA, the CDR3 is TGTGCCAGCAGCTTGACACAGGGGGTGACTGGAAACACCATATATTTT.